The 17 T cell receptor beta chains reported below all come from one sample, sequenced in a study of T cells in Graves' hyperthyroidism and ophthalmopathy (dated by TCRdb to the late 2010s). Libraries were made using multiplex PCR. For sequencing, an Illumina HiSeq 2000 was employed. TCR beta CDR3 regions were amplified from RNA transcripts. For the first round of RT-PCR on the TCR CDR3, the HTBI primer set was used together with the Qiagen OneStep RT-PCR kit. TCRdb applied fastp at Q25 and MiXCR to the public reads, then kept only in-frame beta chains. Under each unique CDR3 protein, matching rows form one entry showing the most common genes and DNA. The sample table shows around 570,000 distinct CDR3 sequences, and around 20% are seen once. Together, the top ten hold 45% to 50% of the sample. Sequenced material: blood. The receptors were sampled from a man aged 35 to 55 with Graves' ophthalmopathy.

In this sample, this clonotype turned up many times. CDR3 nucleotide sequence: TGTGCCAGTAGTCTACGCTGGCTCTACGAGCAGTACTTC. Translated, it gives CASSLRWLYEQYF. This rearrangement joins TRBV19 to TRBJ2-7; D is unclear. V dropped 5 bases and J dropped 3 bases, with 11 bases sitting between them. This CDR3 comprises 13 residues. Germline CDR1 LNHDA, CDR2 SQIVND (reference sequence).

Of note for this clonotype: No conserved phenylalanine or tryptophan is present at the end of the CDR3, so a read error is the likely explanation. The genes are TRBV20-1 and TRBJ1-5; D is perhaps TRBD1 (5 bases). V lost 7 bases and J 1 base, leaving 8 bases between the germline ends. Germline lookup yields CDR1 DFQATT and CDR2 SNEGSKA (reference sequence). The CDR3 is 12 residues long. CDR3: CSGGQSNQPQHL. The DNA of the CDR3 is TGCAGTGGAGGACAAAGCAATCAGCCCCAGCATCTT.

The chain links TRBV14 to TRBJ1-1; 7 positions match TRBD1. After removal of 5 bases from V and 5 bases from J, the junction contained 2 bases not matched to a gene. The CDR3 loop spans 12 amino acids. The germline V gene has CDR1 SGHDN and CDR2 FVKESK. The CDR3: CASSKQGTEAFF. Written as DNA, the CDR3 is TGTGCCAGCAGCAAACAGGGGACTGAAGCTTTCTTT.

This chain connects TRBV20-1 to TRBJ2-1; 12 bases agree with TRBD2. The length of the CDR3 is 14 residues. CDR1 and CDR2 (germline): DFQATT, SNEGSKA (reference sequence). The V gene end was trimmed by 7 bases and the J gene end by 4 bases; junction bases not matched to a gene: 5. Here the CDR3 reads CSVQGTSGYNEQFF. The CDR3 region has the DNA TGCAGTGTTCAGGGGACTAGCGGGTACAATGAGCAGTTCTTC.

This clonotype was recorded a few times. The chain carries TRBV7-9 and TRBJ2-5; 9 nucleotides match TRBD2. The CDR3 loop spans 16 amino acids. V lost 1 base, J lost 4 bases, and 7 bases stayed unmatched. Germline CDR1 is SEHNR and CDR2 is FQNEAQ (reference sequence). The CDR3 is CASSLGSGSRAETQYF. The DNA for the CDR3 is TGTGCCAGCAGCTTAGGTAGCGGGAGTCGCGCAGAGACCCAGTACTTC.

V gene TRBV7-2 combines with J gene TRBJ1-5, with D possibly TRBD1 on 6 matching bases. Trimming removed 5 bases at V and 1 base at J, with 18 bases between. The CDR3 spans 17 residues. The germline CDR1 and CDR2 sequences are SGHTA and FQGNSA. The CDR3 reads CASSPFGGAVSNQPQHF. Written as DNA, the CDR3 is TGTGCCAGCAGCCCCTTTGGGGGGGCGGTGAGCAATCAGCCCCAGCATTTT. The variable domain in full, with the rest retrieved from reference TRBV7-2 and TRBJ1-5, is GAGVSQSPSNKVTEKGKDVELRCDPISGHTALYWYRQSLGQGLEFLIYFQGNSAPDKSGLPSDRFSAERTGGSVSTLTIQRTQQEDSAVYLCASSPFGGAVSNQPQHFGDGTRLSIL.

This clonotype was counted ten times or more. The CDR3, as DNA: TGCAGTGCCCGGGTCCCCAGCGGCAATGAGCAGTTCTTC. Encoded protein: CSARVPSGNEQFF. The chain couples TRBV20-1 to TRBJ2-1; tentative D call: TRBD2 (5 bases). V was pared by 6 bases and J by 6 bases, with 15 bases between. The CDR3 runs to 13 residues. The V gene's germline CDR1 is DFQATT and CDR2 SNEGSKA (reference sequence).

This clonotype was counted at least ten times. The chain uses TRBV27 and TRBJ2-1, with D unclear. The CDR3 consists of 15 residues. Germline V gene data show CDR1 as MNHEY and CDR2 as SMNVEV (reference sequence). Trimming took off 7 bases at V and 0 bases at J, with 13 bases between the two ends. CDR3 residues: CASTARVASYNEQFF. The CDR3 DNA reads TGTGCCAGCACCGCCCGGGTAGCCTCCTACAATGAGCAGTTCTTC.

The chain is built from TRBV7-6 and TRBJ1-6; 8 bases agree with TRBD1. From germline, CDR1 is SGHVS and CDR2 FNYEAQ. This CDR3 has 15 amino acids. The junction had 6 bases not matched to a gene; V was cut back by 5 bases and J by 6 bases. The CDR3 spells CASSAGQGGNSPLHF. CDR3 bases: TGTGCCAGCAGCGCAGGACAGGGCGGTAATTCACCCCTCCACTTT.

This clonotype was counted at least ten times. V is TRBV7-8 and J is TRBJ2-1; TRBD2 aligns across 10 bases. CDR3 length equals 15 residues. Trimming removed 2 bases from V and 2 bases from J; junction bases left unmatched: 0. Germline V gene data show CDR1 as SGHVS and CDR2 as FQNEAQ. CDR3 sequence: CASSLSGGAYNEQFF. DNA of the CDR3: TGTGCCAGCAGCTTAAGCGGGGGGGCCTACAATGAGCAGTTCTTC.

This rearrangement joins TRBV20-1 to TRBJ2-7, with TRBD1 matching 7 bases. V lost 0 bases, J lost 2 bases, and 10 bases stayed unmatched. The CDR3 loop spans 16 amino acids. Germline assignment: CDR1 DFQATT and CDR2 SNEGSKA (reference sequence). The chain's CDR3 is CSARDPTGTVAYEQYF. The CDR3 coding sequence is TGCAGTGCTAGAGACCCCACCGGGACAGTAGCCTACGAGCAGTACTTC.

This clonotype appeared a few times. The chain employs TRBV5-6 and TRBJ2-5; 8 positions match TRBD1. Germline-derived CDR1 and CDR2 are SGHDT and YYEEEE. After removal of 3 bases from V and 13 bases from J, the junction contained 8 bases not matched to a gene. There are 12 residues in the CDR3. CDR3 nucleotide sequence: TGTGCCAGCAGCTCGGGGACAGGTTTTCGGTACTTC. As protein: CASSSGTGFRYF.

A few counts support this clonotype. The chain combines TRBV20-1 with TRBJ2-5, with 11 bases aligning to TRBD1. The CDR3 contains 16 residues. The germline CDR1 and CDR2 sequences are DFQATT and SNEGSKA (reference sequence). Trimming cost V 0 bases and J 0 bases; bases outside gene matches: 3. As DNA, the CDR3 is TGCAGTGCTAGAGATCGGGACAGGGGGTACCAAGAGACCCAGTACTTC. It specifies CSARDRDRGYQETQYF.

This clonotype was detected many times. This chain joins TRBV3-1 and TRBJ2-1; TRBD2 matches at 7 bases. The ends lost 5 bases at V and 13 bases at J; junction bases unmatched: 5. Germline values: CDR1 LGHDT, CDR2 YNNKEL (reference sequence). The CDR3 sequence is 11 residues long. This chain's CDR3 is CASSTRLAQFF. CDR3 sequence (DNA): TGTGCCAGCAGCACCCGACTAGCACAGTTCTTC.

CDR3 residues: CAIRERIEGVNGYTF. CDR3 bases: TGTGCCATCCGGGAGAGAATAGAGGGAGTCAATGGCTACACCTTC. The rearrangement joins TRBV10-3 to TRBJ1-2; D is unresolved. Trimming shortened V by 8 bases and J by 6 bases, and 22 bases separated the two germline ends. From germline, CDR1 is ENHRY and CDR2 SYGVKD. This CDR3 region has 15 residues.

In regard to this clonotype: It may be a read error: a sequence one base away is much more abundant. This chain joins TRBV6-1 and TRBJ1-1, with D possibly TRBD1 on 5 matching bases. The CDR3 runs to 14 residues. CDR1 is MNHNS and CDR2 is SASEGT in the germline V gene. Trimming took off 4 bases at V and 6 bases at J, with 15 bases between the two ends. CDR3 sequence reads: CASSAPEGIAEAFF. The CDR3 DNA reads TGTGCCAGCAGTGCCCCGGAGGGGATCGCTGAAGCTTTCTTT.

This chain links TRBV27 with TRBJ1-1; D gene unclear. Germline assignment: CDR1 MNHEY and CDR2 SMNVEV (reference sequence). V was pared by 1 base and J by 3 bases, with 6 bases between. The CDR3 consists of 13 residues. This CDR3 is CASSLYGYTEAFF. The CDR3 region has the DNA TGTGCCAGCAGTTTATACGGCTACACTGAAGCTTTCTTT.